These 19 T cell receptor beta chains were all obtained from the same sample, sequenced in a study of PD-L1 blockade in urothelial cancer (TCRdb year 2017). Library preparation employed the immunoSEQ multiplex PCR assay. Drawn from immuneACCESS, this table holds only the in-frame rearrangements with V and J called that TCRdb kept. Clones are partly lost; checked studies trace under half to an unresolved V gene and leave the rest unexplained. The sample table contains some 80,000 clones; only one count was recorded for about 85% of them. In total, the top ten clones hold more than 6.5% of the sample. This specimen's time point label, per the study, means: pretreatment peripheral blood. Sample: PBMCs, taken around atezolizumab (anti-PD-L1) treatment. The receptors here all came from a man between 35 and 55 years old with urothelial cancer.

This clone occurred once. The chain uses TRBV7-3 and TRBJ2-3; unclear D gene. Germline CDR1 reads SGHTA; CDR2 reads FQGTGA. The CDR3 contains 13 residues. The ends were cut back, 0 bases at V and 6 bases at J, with 7 bases in the middle. For the CDR3, the DNA is TGTGCCAGCAGCTTAACCCAGGTGGATACGCAGTATTTT. It yields the protein CASSLTQVDTQYF.

This sequence joins TRBV27 and TRBJ2-7, with 9 bases that match TRBD1. Germline loops: CDR1 MNHEY, CDR2 SMNVEV (reference sequence). The CDR3 totals 16 residues. The V and J ends lost 5 bases and 4 bases, in that order; junction bases with no gene match: 12. CDR3 nucleotide sequence: TGTGCCAGCAGTCCCAGGACAGGGGAGATTGCTTACGAGCAGTACTTC. It is translated as CASSPRTGEIAYEQYF.

The chain has TRBV18 and TRBJ1-1, with 12 nucleotides matching TRBD1. CDR1 KGHSH and CDR2 LQKENI come from the germline V gene. The CDR3 contains 16 residues. The trim removed 5 bases at V and 4 bases at J, leaving 8 bases unmatched. The CDR3 nucleotides read TGTGCCAGCTCAGCCGGGACAGGGGGCGCGGCCACTGAAGCTTTCTTT. Translating it yields CASSAGTGGAATEAFF. The full variable domain, rest sourced from reference TRBV18 and TRBJ1-1, is NAGVMQNPRHLVRRRGQEARLRCSPMKGHSHVYWYRQLPEEGLKFMVYLQKENIIDESGMPKERFSAEFPKEGPSILRIQQVVRGDSAAYFCASSAGTGGAATEAFFGQGTRLTVV.

This clone appeared many times. This chain joins TRBV6-5 and TRBJ2-2; D is perhaps TRBD1 (5 bases). The V gene lost 1 base and the J gene lost 0 bases, with 6 bases spanning the gap. CDR1 is MNHEY and CDR2 is SVGAGI in the germline V gene. The CDR3 length is 15 residues. The CDR3 loop reads CASSYWTPNTGELFF. CDR3 bases: TGTGCCAGCAGTTACTGGACACCGAACACCGGGGAGCTGTTTTTT.

This rearrangement joins TRBV27 to TRBJ1-3, with D maybe TRBD1 (5 bases). In germline, CDR1 is MNHEY, CDR2 SMNVEV (reference sequence). V was trimmed by 6 bases and J by 2 bases, leaving 11 bases between them. The CDR3 extends over 14 amino acids. CDR3 loop: CASSRGGAGNTIYF. The CDR3 bases are TGTGCCAGCAGCCGGGGGGGGGCTGGAAACACCATATATTTT.

This clone occurred a few times. The chain couples TRBV4-1 to TRBJ2-7; 9 positions agree with TRBD2. There are 15 residues in the CDR3. The V and J ends lost 4 bases and 2 bases, in that order; junction bases with no gene match: 6. CDR1 is MGHRA and CDR2 is YSYEKL in the germline V gene. The CDR3 loop reads CASSPGASGTYEQYF. The DNA for the CDR3 is TGCGCCAGCAGCCCGGGGGCTAGCGGGACCTACGAGCAGTACTTC.

The gene calls are TRBV9 and TRBJ1-2; 7 bases map to TRBD1. Germline V gene data show CDR1 as SGDLS and CDR2 as YYNGEE. The V gene end was trimmed by 3 bases and the J gene end by 2 bases; junction bases not matched to a gene: 10. CDR3 length: 16 amino acids. The CDR3 here is CASSAIPGQFNYGYTF. The CDR3 DNA reads TGTGCCAGCAGCGCTATACCGGGACAGTTCAACTATGGCTACACCTTC.

The V and J genes are TRBV10-1 and TRBJ1-4; 8 nucleotides agree with TRBD1. With 8 bases clipped from V and 6 bases from J, the junction kept 11 bases outside the gene matches. Germline V gene sequence: CDR1 WNHNN, CDR2 SYGVQD (reference sequence). The CDR3 is 15 residues long. CDR3 DNA sequence: TGCGCCAGCCGTCCTATGGACAGGGTGGATGAAAAACTGTTTTTT. This encodes CASRPMDRVDEKLFF.

The chain joins TRBV2 to TRBJ2-1; maybe TRBD2 (5 bases). From germline, CDR1 is SNHLY and CDR2 FYNNEI. The ends were cut back, 6 bases at V and 9 bases at J, with 12 bases in the middle. The CDR3 is 12 residues long. CDR3 bases: TGTGCCAGCAGGCAAGCGGCCGGTGAGCAGTTCTTC. Residues: CASRQAAGEQFF. Complete variable domain (other parts from reference TRBV2 and TRBJ2-1): EPEVTQTPSHQVTQMGQEVILRCVPISNHLYFYWYRQILGQKVEFLVSFYNNEISEKSEIFDDQFSVERPDGSNFTLKIRSTKLEDSAMYFCASRQAAGEQFFGPGTRLTVL.

The chain joins TRBV6-1 to TRBJ1-2; D is uncertain. CDR3 size: 14 residues. Deletions cut 2 bases from V and 4 bases from J, with 11 bases between. The germline CDR1 and CDR2 sequences are MNHNS and SASEGT. Here the CDR3 reads CASSELLLSYGYTF. Written as DNA, the CDR3 is TGTGCCAGCAGTGAATTGTTGCTGAGCTATGGCTACACCTTC.

J is TRBJ2-7 and V is TRBV6-1; D gene unclear. The CDR3 spans 16 residues. Germline assignment: CDR1 MNHNS and CDR2 SASEGT. V lost 1 base and J lost 4, with 17 bases in between. Here the CDR3 DNA reads TGTGCCAGCAGTGAAGTAGGTGTCCTTGAGGATTACGAGCAGTACTTC. It specifies CASSEVGVLEDYEQYF.

The table lists this clone with a count of one. This same CDR3 is encoded by further DNA sequences in the sample. This chain connects TRBV6-5 to TRBJ2-7, with a weak D call TRBD1 (6 bases). Germline V gene data show CDR1 as MNHEY and CDR2 as SVGAGI. CDR3 length equals 15 residues. Trimming removed 0 bases at V and 2 bases at J, with 11 bases between. The CDR3, as DNA: TGTGCCAGCAGTTACTCAGGTCAGGGGCCCTACGAGCAGTACTTC. Protein product: CASSYSGQGPYEQYF.

The V and J genes are TRBV5-1 and TRBJ1-1; 11 bases line up with TRBD1. The V segment lost 4 bases and the J segment 11 bases; nucleotides outside the gene matches: 7. Germline V gene data show CDR1 as SGHRS and CDR2 as YFSETQ. The CDR3 totals 13 residues. The CDR3: CASSRDRGDAAFF. In nucleotides, the CDR3 is TGCGCCAGCAGCAGGGACAGGGGGGATGCGGCTTTCTTT.

The V call is TRBV5-1, the J call TRBJ2-2, with D uncertain. Germline assignment: CDR1 SGHRS and CDR2 YFSETQ. V dropped 0 bases and J dropped 6 bases, with 9 bases sitting between them. The CDR3 is 14 residues long. The CDR3 bases are TGCGCCAGCAGCTTGGGCGCCCAGGCCGGGGAGCTGTTTTTT. It translates to CASSLGAQAGELFF.

The V call is TRBV5-6, the J call TRBJ2-7, with TRBD2 matching 7 bases. With 4 bases clipped from V and 6 bases from J, the junction kept 7 bases outside the gene matches. The CDR3 consists of 13 residues. The germline gives CDR1 SGHDT, CDR2 YYEEEE. In DNA, the CDR3 is TGTGCCAGCAGCACCTGGACTAGATCCGAGCAGTACTTC. It specifies CASSTWTRSEQYF.

The chain employs TRBV5-1 and TRBJ1-5; D is perhaps TRBD1 (6 bases). The CDR3 extends over 14 amino acids. Germline CDR1 is SGHRS and CDR2 is YFSETQ. The V end lost 4 bases, the J end lost 2 bases, and 10 bases lay between the germline ends. This CDR3 reads CASSPRGGNQPQHF. The DNA for the CDR3 is TGCGCCAGCAGCCCCAGGGGTGGCAATCAGCCCCAGCATTTT. The whole variable domain, filled in from reference TRBV5-1 and TRBJ1-5, reads KAGVTQTPRYLIKTRGQQVTLSCSPISGHRSVSWYQQTPGQGLQFLFEYFSETQRNKGNFPGRFSGRQFSNSRSEMNVSTLELGDSALYLCASSPRGGNQPQHFGDGTRLSIL.

The V call is TRBV5-1, the J call TRBJ1-1; possibly TRBD1 for D (5 bases). From germline, CDR1 is SGHRS and CDR2 YFSETQ. This CDR3 contains 15 residues. The ends were cut back, 4 bases at V and 1 base at J, with 14 bases in the middle. The CDR3 coding sequence is TGCGCCAGCAGCCCTGGCGGGGGAACGAACACTGAAGCTTTCTTT. Protein product: CASSPGGGTNTEAFF.

This chain links TRBV6-5 with TRBJ2-1, with 11 bases matching TRBD1. Germline lookup yields CDR1 MNHEY and CDR2 SVGAGI. CDR3 length: 13 amino acids. With 7 bases clipped from V and 11 bases from J, the junction kept 7 bases outside the gene matches. The CDR3 DNA reads TGTGCCAGCAATTATGGGACAGGGGGTCAGCAGTTCTTC. It is translated as CASNYGTGGQQFF.

J is TRBJ2-1 and V is TRBV11-1, with TRBD2 identical over 11 bases. The CDR3 runs 16 residues. J lost 6 bases, V lost 5 bases, and 9 bases had no gene match. The germline CDR1 and CDR2 sequences are SGHAT and FQDESV (reference sequence). Here the CDR3 reads CASSPGLAGGSNEQFF. CDR3 sequence (DNA): TGTGCCAGCAGCCCGGGTTTAGCGGGAGGGTCCAATGAGCAGTTCTTC.